Listed below are T cell receptor beta chains from one sample, sequenced in a study of beta chain features in type 1 diabetes. The protocol was immunoSEQ multiplex PCR, while the TCRdb copy is restricted to in-frame clones and leaves out a portion. Here the sample spans approximately 250,000 clones, 14% being singletons. The sample taken for sequencing was naive CD4+ T cells from blood. These receptors originate from a woman aged 40 to 55 in good health. CDR3s include the opening cysteine and the closing phenylalanine or tryptophan. D genes are given only for firm matches. Clone size is given for some rows only: seen once, a few or many times, or a class if the clone is expanded.

J,size,length,V,D,DNA,CDR3
TRBJ2-1,NA,15,TRBV25-1,NA,TGTGCCAGCGCCGAGGGCGGGACCGGTAACAATGAGCAGTTCTTC,CASAEGGTGNNEQFF
TRBJ2-2,NA,15,TRBV5-1,NA,TGCGCCAGCAGCTTGGACAGGCTGAACACCGGGGAGCTGTTTTTT,CASSLDRLNTGELFF
TRBJ1-1,NA,13,TRBV7-2,NA,TGTGCCAGCAGCTTACGCGGGGTAGGGGAAGCTTTCTTT,CASSLRGVGEAFF
TRBJ2-7,NA,15,TRBV6-5,TRBD1,TGTGCCAGCAGTTACTCTGGGACAGTTTCCTACGAGCAGTACTTC,CASSYSGTVSYEQYF
TRBJ2-4,few,15,TRBV5-1,TRBD1,TGCGCCAGCAGCTTGGCGGGACAGGTTAATAACATTCAGTACTTC,CASSLAGQVNNIQYF
TRBJ1-6,few,20,TRBV7-6,NA,TGTGCCAGCAGCTTAGAGGCCAGGACAGCGATGAGCTCCTATAATTCACCCCTCCACTTT,CASSLEARTAMSSYNSPLHF
TRBJ2-4,NA,12,TRBV6-5,NA,TGTGCCAGCAGCTTCACGGGGGACATTCAGTACTTC,CASSFTGDIQYF
TRBJ2-5,few,15,TRBV5-1,TRBD2,TGCGCCAGCAAGGATGTAGCGGGGGCTGGAGAGACCCAGTACTTC,CASKDVAGAGETQYF
TRBJ1-1,few,15,TRBV9,NA,TGTGCCAGCAGCGTAGGTGGACGGGGAAACACTGAAGCTTTCTTT,CASSVGGRGNTEAFF
TRBJ2-7,few,14,TRBV5-4,NA,TGTGCCAGCAGCTTGTCATCTAGCCGTAGCGAGCAGTACTTC,CASSLSSSRSEQYF
TRBJ2-5,few,15,TRBV9,TRBD2,TGTGCCAGCAGCGTAGCGGCTAGCGGGGGAGAGACCCAGTACTTC,CASSVAASGGETQYF
TRBJ1-2,few,11,TRBV7-2,NA,TGTGCCAGCAGCTTAGCTGTGACACCATACTTC,CASSLAVTPYF
TRBJ2-3,few,14,TRBV5-1,NA,TGCGCCAGCAGCTTGGGGACTAGCACAGATACGCAGTATTTT,CASSLGTSTDTQYF
TRBJ1-6,NA,17,TRBV14,TRBD1,TGTGCCAGCAGCCAAGATTTTCGGACAGGGGGATGGTCACCCCTCCACTTT,CASSQDFRTGGWSPLHF
TRBJ2-1,NA,14,TRBV28,TRBD1,TGTGCCAGCAGACCGGGACAGGTATACAATGAGCAGTTCTTC,CASRPGQVYNEQFF
TRBJ1-6,NA,14,TRBV21-1,NA,TGTGCCAGCAACAAGAGGTCCTATAATTCACCCCTCCACTTT,CASNKRSYNSPLHF
TRBJ1-2,few,13,TRBV5-1,TRBD1,TGCGCCAGCAGCTTGGAAGGCAGGGGGCACTACACCTTC,CASSLEGRGHYTF
TRBJ1-5,few,11,TRBV7-2,NA,TGTGCCAGCGGGAGAGACCAGCCCCAGCATTTT,CASGRDQPQHF
TRBJ1-1,few,13,TRBV5-1,NA,TGCGCCAGCAGCTTGACAGGGAGCACTGAAGCTTTCTTT,CASSLTGSTEAFF
TRBJ1-1,NA,16,TRBV5-1,TRBD1,TGCGCCAGCAGCTTGGACAGGGGGTGGGTGGCCACTGAAGCTTTCTTT,CASSLDRGWVATEAFF